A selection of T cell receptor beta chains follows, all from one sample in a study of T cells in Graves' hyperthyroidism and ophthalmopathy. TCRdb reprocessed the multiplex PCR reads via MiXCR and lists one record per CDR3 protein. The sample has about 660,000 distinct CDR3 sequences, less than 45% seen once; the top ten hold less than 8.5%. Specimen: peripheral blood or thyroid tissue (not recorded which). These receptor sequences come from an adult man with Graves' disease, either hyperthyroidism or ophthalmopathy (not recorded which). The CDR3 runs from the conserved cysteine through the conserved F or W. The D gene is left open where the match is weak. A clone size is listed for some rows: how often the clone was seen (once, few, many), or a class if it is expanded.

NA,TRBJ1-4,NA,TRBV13,TGTGCCAGCAGCTTACGCCCGGCTGAAAAACTGTTTTTT,CASSLRPAEKLFF
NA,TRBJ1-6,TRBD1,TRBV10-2,TGCGCCAGCAGTGAAGGGACAGGGAGCTCCTATAATTCACCCCTCCACTTT,CASSEGTGSSYNSPLHF
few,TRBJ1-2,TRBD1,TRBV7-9,TGTGCCAGCAGCTCCGCAGTAGGAGGGGGCTTAGCTAACTATGGCTACACCTTC,CASSSAVGGGLANYGYTF
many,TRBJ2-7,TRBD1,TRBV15,TGTGCCACCAGCAGAGACAGGGGGTTCCCCGAGCAGTACTTC,CATSRDRGFPEQYF
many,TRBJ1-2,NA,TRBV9,TGTGCCAGCAGCCCCGGGACGGGGGACTATGGCTACACCTTC,CASSPGTGDYGYTF
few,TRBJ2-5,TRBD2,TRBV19,TGTGCCAGTAGTCCTCGGACTAGCGGGATAGAGACCCAGTACTTC,CASSPRTSGIETQYF
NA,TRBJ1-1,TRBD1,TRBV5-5,TGTGCCAGCAGCTCTCGGACAGGGGGCGGAATCTTAGCTTTCTTT,CASSSRTGGGILAFF
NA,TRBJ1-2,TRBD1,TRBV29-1,TGCAGCGTTGTGGCCAGGGGGCTTGGCTACACCTTC,CSVVARGLGYTF
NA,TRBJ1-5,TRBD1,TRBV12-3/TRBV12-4,TGTGCCAGCAGTGGAGGGGGCGTTGGCAATCAGCCCCAGCATTTT,CASSGGGVGNQPQHF
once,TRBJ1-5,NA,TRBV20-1,TGCAGTGCTGGCAGCCCTACTGGTCAGCCCCAGCATTTT,CSAGSPTGQPQHF
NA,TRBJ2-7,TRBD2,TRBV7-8,TGTGCCAGCAGCTTAGAGCCTAGCGGGGGCCACGAGCAGTACTTC,CASSLEPSGGHEQYF
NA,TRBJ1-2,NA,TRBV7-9,TGTGCCAGCAGTTTAGAACCCGTGGGGGGCTACACCTTC,CASSLEPVGGYTF
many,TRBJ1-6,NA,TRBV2,TGTGCCAGCAGTTATTTGGGGTTTAATTCACCCCTCCACTTT,CASSYLGFNSPLHF
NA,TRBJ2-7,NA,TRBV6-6,TGCGCCAGCAGCCAGGAGGCTTTGGCCTACGAGCAGTACTTC,CASSQEALAYEQYF
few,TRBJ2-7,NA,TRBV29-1,TGCAGCGTTGGGACCCTAACCCCTAACGAGCAGTACTTC,CSVGTLTPNEQYF
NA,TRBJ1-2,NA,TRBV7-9,TGTGCCAGCAGCCTTAACGGACGCCATAGGTACACCTTC,CASSLNGRHRYTF
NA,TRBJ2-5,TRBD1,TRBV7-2,TGTGCCAGCAGTGTCACAGGGGGCGGAGAGACCCAGTACTTC,CASSVTGGGETQYF
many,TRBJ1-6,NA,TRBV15,TGTGCCACCAGCAGAGATCGGGGGCTAGGTTCACCCCTCCACTTT,CATSRDRGLGSPLHF
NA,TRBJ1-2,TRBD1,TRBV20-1,TGCAGTGCTAGCTATACAGGGGGCGACTATGGCTACACCTTC,CSASYTGGDYGYTF
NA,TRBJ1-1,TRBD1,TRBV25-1,TGTGCCAGCTCGGGACAGGGCGTTCGGGTAAACACTGAAGCTTTCTTT,CASSGQGVRVNTEAFF
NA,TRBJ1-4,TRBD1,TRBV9,TGTGCCAGCAGCGCGTACGGACAGGGACAGAATGAAAAACTGTTTTTT,CASSAYGQGQNEKLFF
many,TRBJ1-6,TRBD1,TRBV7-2,TGTGCCAGCAGCTTAAGGGGGCATAATTCACCCCTCCACTTT,CASSLRGHNSPLHF
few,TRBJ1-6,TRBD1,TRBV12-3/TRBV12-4,TGTGCCAGCAGTGACGAAACAGGGGGCTCCTATAATTCACCCCTCCACTTT,CASSDETGGSYNSPLHF
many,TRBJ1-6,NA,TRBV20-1,TGCAGTGCTAGAGGCTTGGGCAGCGAGTATTCACCCCTCCACTTT,CSARGLGSEYSPLHF
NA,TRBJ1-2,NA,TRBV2,TGTGCCAGCAGTTCCTACAGGGATCTGAACTATGGCTACACCTTC,CASSSYRDLNYGYTF
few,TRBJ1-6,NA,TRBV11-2,TGTGCCAGCAGCTTAGGTGGTCAGAGTAATTCACCCCTCCACTTT,CASSLGGQSNSPLHF
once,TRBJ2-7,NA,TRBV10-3,TGTGCCATCAGTGGAGACAGGAGGTACGAGCAGTACTTC,CAISGDRRYEQYF
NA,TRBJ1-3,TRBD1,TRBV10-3,TGTGCCATCAGCGCAGGGGGGTGGTCTGGAAACACCATATATTTT,CAISAGGWSGNTIYF
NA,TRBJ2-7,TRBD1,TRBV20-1,TGCAGTGCAGGACAGGGAGCTCTAAGGGAGCAGTACTTC,CSAGQGALREQYF
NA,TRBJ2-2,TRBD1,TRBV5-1,TGCGCCAGCAACATGAGGGGGACAGGGAACACCGGGGAGCTGTTTTTT,CASNMRGTGNTGELFF
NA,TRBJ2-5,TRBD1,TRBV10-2,TGTGCCATCAGTAGGGACAGGTTTAAAGAGACCCAGTACTTC,CAISRDRFKETQYF
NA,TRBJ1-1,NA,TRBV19,TGTGCCAGTAGTATTTCAGGGACGGGAACTGAAGCTTTCTTT,CASSISGTGTEAFF
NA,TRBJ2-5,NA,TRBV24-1,TGTGCCACCAGTGAATTCGGACATCGGACCCAGTACTTC,CATSEFGHRTQYF
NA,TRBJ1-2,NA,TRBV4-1,TGCGCCAGCAGCCAAGAGAAAGTAGGGGACGGCTACACCTTC,CASSQEKVGDGYTF
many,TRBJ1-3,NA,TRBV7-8,TGTGCCAGCAGCCCCGAGACAGGTCTTGGAAACACCATATATTTT,CASSPETGLGNTIYF
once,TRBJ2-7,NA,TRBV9,TGTGCCAGCAGCGTAGACGGACAAACAGGGGAGCAGTACTTC,CASSVDGQTGEQYF
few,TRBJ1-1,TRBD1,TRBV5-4,TGTGCCAGCAGTTATGGGGGACAGACACTCACTGAAGCTTTCTTT,CASSYGGQTLTEAFF
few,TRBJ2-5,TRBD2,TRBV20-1,TGCAGTGCTTTCCCCCGCAGACTAGCGGGCGAAGAGACCCAGTACTTC,CSAFPRRLAGEETQYF
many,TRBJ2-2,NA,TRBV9,TGTGCCAGCGGAGGGGACACCGGGGAGCTGTTTTTT,CASGGDTGELFF
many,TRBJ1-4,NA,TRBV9,TGTGCCAGCAGCGCCATCCAGGAGGGGGTCGGCGAAAAACTGTTTTTT,CASSAIQEGVGEKLFF
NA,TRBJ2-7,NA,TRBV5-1,TGCGCCAGCAGCAGGACCGGGACGGGTATCTCCTACGAGCAGTACTTC,CASSRTGTGISYEQYF
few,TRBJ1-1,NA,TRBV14,TGTGCCAGCAGCCAAGATCCCGGACAGCCTGAAGCTTTCTTT,CASSQDPGQPEAFF
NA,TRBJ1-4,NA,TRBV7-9,TGTGCCAGCAGCTTAGGGGACGCCCGTGAAAAACTGTTTTTT,CASSLGDAREKLFF
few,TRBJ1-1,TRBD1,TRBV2,TGTGCCAGCAAGGGGGCATCTGAAGCTTTCTTT,CASKGASEAFF
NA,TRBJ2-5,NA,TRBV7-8,TGTGCCAGCAGGCCTACTAGCACCAAAGAGACCCAGTACTTC,CASRPTSTKETQYF
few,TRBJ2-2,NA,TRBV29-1,TGCAGCGGGGTGAAGACTCTCACCGGGGAGCTGTTTTTT,CSGVKTLTGELFF